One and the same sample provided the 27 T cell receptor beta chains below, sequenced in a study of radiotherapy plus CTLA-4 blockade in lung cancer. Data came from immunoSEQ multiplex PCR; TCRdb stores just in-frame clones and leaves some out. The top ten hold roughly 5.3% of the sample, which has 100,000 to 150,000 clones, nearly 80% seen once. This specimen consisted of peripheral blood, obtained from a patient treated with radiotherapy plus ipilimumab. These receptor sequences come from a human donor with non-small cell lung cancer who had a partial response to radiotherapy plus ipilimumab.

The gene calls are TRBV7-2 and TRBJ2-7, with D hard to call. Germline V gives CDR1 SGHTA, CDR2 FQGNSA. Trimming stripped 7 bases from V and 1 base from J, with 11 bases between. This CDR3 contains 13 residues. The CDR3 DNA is TGTGCCAGCAACACAGTGCCGTCCTACGAGCAGTACTTC. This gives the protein CASNTVPSYEQYF. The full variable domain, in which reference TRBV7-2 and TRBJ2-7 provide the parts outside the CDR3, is GAGVSQSPSNKVTEKGKDVELRCDPISGHTALYWYRQSLGQGLEFLIYFQGNSAPDKSGLPSDRFSAERTGGSVSTLTIQRTQQEDSAVYLCASNTVPSYEQYFGPGTRLTVT.

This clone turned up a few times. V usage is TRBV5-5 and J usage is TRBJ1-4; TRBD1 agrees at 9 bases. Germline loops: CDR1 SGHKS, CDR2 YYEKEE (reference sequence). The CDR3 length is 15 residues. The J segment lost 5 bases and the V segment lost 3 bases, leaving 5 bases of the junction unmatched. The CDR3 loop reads CASSSTGTGNEKLFF. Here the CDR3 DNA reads TGTGCCAGCAGCTCAACCGGGACAGGGAATGAAAAACTGTTTTTT.

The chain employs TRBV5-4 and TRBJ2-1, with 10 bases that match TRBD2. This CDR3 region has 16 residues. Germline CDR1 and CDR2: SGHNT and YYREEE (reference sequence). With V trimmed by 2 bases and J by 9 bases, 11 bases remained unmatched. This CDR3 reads CASSLGTSGKLSEQFF. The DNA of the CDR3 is TGTGCCAGCAGCTTAGGTACTAGCGGGAAACTAAGTGAGCAGTTCTTC.

CDR3 sequence: CASSLAGTKNIQYF. DNA of the CDR3: TGTGCCAGCAGCTTGGCAGGGACCAAAAACATTCAGTACTTC. The chain couples TRBV5-6 to TRBJ2-4; D is perhaps TRBD1 (5 bases). Germline V gene sequence: CDR1 SGHDT, CDR2 YYEEEE. Trimming removed 0 bases at V and 2 bases at J, with 6 bases between. The CDR3 is made up of 14 amino acids. The full variable domain, its missing parts supplied by reference TRBV5-6 and TRBJ2-4, is DAGVTQSPTHLIKTRGQQVTLRCSPKSGHDTVSWYQQALGQGPQFIFQYYEEEERQRGNFPDRFSGHQFPNYSSELNVNALLLGDSALYLCASSLAGTKNIQYFGAGTRLSVL.

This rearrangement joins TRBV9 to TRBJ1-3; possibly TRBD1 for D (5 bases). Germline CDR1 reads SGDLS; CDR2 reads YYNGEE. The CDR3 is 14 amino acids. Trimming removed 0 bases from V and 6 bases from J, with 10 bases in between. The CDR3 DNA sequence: TGTGCCAGCAGCGTAGGTGTAGGGGAAAACACCATATATTTT. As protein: CASSVGVGENTIYF.

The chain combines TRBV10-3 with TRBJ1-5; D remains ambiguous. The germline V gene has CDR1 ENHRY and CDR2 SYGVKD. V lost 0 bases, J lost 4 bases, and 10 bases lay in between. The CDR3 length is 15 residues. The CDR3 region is CAISESTSSNQPQHF. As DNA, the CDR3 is TGTGCCATCAGTGAGTCGACTAGCAGTAATCAGCCCCAGCATTTT.

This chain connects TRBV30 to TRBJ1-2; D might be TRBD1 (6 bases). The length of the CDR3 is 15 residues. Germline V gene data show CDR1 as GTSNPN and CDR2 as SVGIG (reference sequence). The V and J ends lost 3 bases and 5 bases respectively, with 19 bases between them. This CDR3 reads CAWRPRGAGAYGYTF. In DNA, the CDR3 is TGTGCCTGGAGACCACGGGGGGCTGGGGCTTATGGCTACACCTTC.

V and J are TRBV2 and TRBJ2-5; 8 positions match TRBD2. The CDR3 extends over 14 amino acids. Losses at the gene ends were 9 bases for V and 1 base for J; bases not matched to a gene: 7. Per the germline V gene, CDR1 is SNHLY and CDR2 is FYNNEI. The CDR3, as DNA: TGTGCCAGTCGGACTAGCAACGCCCAAGAGACCCAGTACTTC. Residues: CASRTSNAQETQYF.

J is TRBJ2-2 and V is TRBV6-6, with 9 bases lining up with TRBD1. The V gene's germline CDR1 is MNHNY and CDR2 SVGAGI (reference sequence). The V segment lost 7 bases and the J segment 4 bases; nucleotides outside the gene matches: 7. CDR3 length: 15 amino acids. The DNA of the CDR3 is TGTGCCAGCAATTCCCTGACAGGGGGCACCGGGGAGCTGTTTTTT. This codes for CASNSLTGGTGELFF.

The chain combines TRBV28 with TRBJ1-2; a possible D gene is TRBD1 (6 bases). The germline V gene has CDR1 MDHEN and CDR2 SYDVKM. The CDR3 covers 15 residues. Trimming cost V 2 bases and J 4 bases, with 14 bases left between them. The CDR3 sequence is CASSLLAGESYGYTF. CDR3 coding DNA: TGTGCCAGCAGTTTACTGGCAGGGGAATCCTATGGCTACACCTTC.

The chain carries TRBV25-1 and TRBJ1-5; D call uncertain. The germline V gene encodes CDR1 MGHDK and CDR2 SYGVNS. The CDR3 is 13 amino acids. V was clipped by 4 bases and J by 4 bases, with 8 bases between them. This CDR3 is CASSAQVNQPQHF. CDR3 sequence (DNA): TGTGCCAGCAGTGCCCAGGTTAATCAGCCCCAGCATTTT.

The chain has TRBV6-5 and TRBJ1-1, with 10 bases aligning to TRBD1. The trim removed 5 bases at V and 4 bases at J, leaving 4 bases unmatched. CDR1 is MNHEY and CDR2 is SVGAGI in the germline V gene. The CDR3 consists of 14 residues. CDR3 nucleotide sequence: TGTGCCAGCAGTGGGGGGACAGGGGCCACTGAAGCTTTCTTT. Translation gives CASSGGTGATEAFF.

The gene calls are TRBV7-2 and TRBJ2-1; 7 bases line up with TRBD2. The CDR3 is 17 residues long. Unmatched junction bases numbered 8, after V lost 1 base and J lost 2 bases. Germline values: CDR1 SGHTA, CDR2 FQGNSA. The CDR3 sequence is CASSLVLASGPYNEQFF. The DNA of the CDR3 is TGTGCCAGCAGCTTAGTTCTGGCTAGCGGCCCCTACAATGAGCAGTTCTTC.

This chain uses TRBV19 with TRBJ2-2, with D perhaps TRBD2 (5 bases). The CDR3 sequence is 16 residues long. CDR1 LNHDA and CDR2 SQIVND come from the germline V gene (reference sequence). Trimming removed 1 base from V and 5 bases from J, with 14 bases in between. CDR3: CASSIARTGTTGELFF. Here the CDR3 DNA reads TGTGCCAGTAGTATAGCACGGACGGGAACAACCGGGGAGCTGTTTTTT. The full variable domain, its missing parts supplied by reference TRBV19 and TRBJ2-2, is DGGITQSPKYLFRKEGQNVTLSCEQNLNHDAMYWYRQDPGQGLRLIYYSQIVNDFQKGDIAEGYSVSREKKESFPLTVTSAQKNPTAFYLCASSIARTGTTGELFFGEGSRLTVL.

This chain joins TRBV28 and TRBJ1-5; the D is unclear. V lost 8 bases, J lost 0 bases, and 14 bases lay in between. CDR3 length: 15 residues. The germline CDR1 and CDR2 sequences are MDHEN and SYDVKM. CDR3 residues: CASRFQAISNQPQHF. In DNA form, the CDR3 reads TGTGCCAGCCGATTTCAGGCGATTAGCAATCAGCCCCAGCATTTT.

As DNA, the CDR3 is TGTGCCAGCAATTCGGGAGGGAGTAATGAGCAGTTCTTC. It codes for CASNSGGSNEQFF. V and J are TRBV28 and TRBJ2-1; 8 nucleotides align to TRBD2. Germline CDR1 MDHEN, CDR2 SYDVKM. The CDR3 runs 13 residues. Unmatched junction bases numbered 6, after V lost 7 bases and J lost 7 bases.

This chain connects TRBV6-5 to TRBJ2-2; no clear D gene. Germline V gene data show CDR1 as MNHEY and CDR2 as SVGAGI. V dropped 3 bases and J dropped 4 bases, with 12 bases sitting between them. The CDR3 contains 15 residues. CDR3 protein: CASSYRQASTGELFF. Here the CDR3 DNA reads TGTGCCAGCAGTTATCGGCAGGCAAGCACCGGGGAGCTGTTTTTT.

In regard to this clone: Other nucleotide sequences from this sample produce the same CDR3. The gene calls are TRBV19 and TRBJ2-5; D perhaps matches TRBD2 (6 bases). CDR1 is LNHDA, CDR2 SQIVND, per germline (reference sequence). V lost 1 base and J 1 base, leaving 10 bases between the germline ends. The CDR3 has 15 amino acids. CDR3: CASSIGGRTQETQYF. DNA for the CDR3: TGTGCCAGTAGTATAGGAGGGAGGACCCAAGAGACCCAGTACTTC.

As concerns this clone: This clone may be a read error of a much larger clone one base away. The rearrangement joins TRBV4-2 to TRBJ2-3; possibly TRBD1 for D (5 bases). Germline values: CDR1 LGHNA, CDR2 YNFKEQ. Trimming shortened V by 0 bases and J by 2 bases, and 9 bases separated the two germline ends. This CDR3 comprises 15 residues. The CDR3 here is CASSQDRATTDTQYF. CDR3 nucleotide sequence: TGTGCCAGCAGCCAAGACAGGGCAACCACAGATACGCAGTATTTT.

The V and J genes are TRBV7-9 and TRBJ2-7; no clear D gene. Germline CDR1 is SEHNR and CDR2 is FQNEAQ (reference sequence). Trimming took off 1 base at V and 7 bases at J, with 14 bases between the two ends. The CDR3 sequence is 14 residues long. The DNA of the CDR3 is TGTGCCAGCAGCTTAGGTTCTCCCCGGAGAGAGCAGTACTTC. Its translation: CASSLGSPRREQYF.

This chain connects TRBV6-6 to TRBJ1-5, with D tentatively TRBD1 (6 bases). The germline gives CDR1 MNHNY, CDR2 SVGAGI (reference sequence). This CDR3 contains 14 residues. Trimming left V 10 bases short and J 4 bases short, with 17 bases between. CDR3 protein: CATRGVQGNQPQHF. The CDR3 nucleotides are TGTGCCACCCGAGGGGTTCAGGGGAATCAGCCCCAGCATTTT.

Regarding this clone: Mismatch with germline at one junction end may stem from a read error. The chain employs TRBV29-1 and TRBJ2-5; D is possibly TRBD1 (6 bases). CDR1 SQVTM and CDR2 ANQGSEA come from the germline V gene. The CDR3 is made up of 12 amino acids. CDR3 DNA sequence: TGCAGCGCCCAGGGGATGCAAGGGACCCAGTACTTC. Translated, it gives CSAQGMQGTQYF.

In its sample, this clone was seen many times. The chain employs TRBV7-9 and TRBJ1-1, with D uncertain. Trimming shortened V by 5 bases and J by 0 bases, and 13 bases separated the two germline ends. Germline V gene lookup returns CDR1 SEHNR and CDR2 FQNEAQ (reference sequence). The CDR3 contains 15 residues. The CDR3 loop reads CASSHPAQVNTEAFF. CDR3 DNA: TGTGCCAGCAGCCACCCGGCGCAGGTGAACACTGAAGCTTTCTTT.

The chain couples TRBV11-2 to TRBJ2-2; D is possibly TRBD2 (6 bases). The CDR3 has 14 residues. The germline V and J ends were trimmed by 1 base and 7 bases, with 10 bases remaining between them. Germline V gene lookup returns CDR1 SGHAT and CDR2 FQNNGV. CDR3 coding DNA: TGTGCCAGCAGCTTAGGACGGGGGTACGGGGAGCTGTTTTTT. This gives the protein CASSLGRGYGELFF.

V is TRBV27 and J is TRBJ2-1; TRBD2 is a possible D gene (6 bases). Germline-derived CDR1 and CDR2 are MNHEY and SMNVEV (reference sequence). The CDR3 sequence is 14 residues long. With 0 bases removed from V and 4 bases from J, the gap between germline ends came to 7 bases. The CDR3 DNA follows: TGTGCCAGCAGTTTATCGGAGGGGTACAATGAGCAGTTCTTC. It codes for CASSLSEGYNEQFF.

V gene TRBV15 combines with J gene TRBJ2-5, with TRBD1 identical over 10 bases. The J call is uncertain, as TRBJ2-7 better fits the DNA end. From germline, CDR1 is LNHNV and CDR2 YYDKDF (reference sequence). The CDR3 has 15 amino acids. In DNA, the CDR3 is TGTGCCACCAGCACCCGGGACAGGGGTTCCTACGAGCAGTACTTC. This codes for CATSTRDRGSYEQYF.

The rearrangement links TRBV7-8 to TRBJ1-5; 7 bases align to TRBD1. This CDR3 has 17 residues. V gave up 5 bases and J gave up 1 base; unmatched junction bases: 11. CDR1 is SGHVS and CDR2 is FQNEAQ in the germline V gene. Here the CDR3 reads CASSARAGTASNQPQHF. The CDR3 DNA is TGTGCCAGCAGCGCCCGGGCGGGGACAGCAAGCAATCAGCCCCAGCATTTT.